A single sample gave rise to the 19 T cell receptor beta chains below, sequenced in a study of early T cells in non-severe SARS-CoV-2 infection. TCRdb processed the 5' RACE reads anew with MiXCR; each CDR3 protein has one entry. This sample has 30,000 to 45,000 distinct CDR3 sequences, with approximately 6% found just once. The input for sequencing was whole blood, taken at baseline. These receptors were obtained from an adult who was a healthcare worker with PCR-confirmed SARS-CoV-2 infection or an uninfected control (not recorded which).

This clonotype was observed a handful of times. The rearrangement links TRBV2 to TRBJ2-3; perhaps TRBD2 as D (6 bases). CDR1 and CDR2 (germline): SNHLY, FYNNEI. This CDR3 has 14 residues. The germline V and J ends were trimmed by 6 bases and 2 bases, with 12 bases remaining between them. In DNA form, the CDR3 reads TGTGCCAGCAGGCGGGGTTCGTACACAGATACGCAGTATTTT. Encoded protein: CASRRGSYTDTQYF. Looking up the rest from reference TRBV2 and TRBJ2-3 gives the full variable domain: EPEVTQTPSHQVTQMGQEVILRCVPISNHLYFYWYRQILGQKVEFLVSFYNNEISEKSEIFDDQFSVERPDGSNFTLKIRSTKLEDSAMYFCASRRGSYTDTQYFGPGTRLTVL.

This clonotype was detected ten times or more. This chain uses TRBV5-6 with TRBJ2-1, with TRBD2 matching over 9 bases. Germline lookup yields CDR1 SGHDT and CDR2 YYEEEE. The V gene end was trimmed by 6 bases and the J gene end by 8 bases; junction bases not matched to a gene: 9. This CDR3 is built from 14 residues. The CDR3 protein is CASTEGLARDEQFF. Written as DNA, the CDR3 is TGTGCCAGCACCGAGGGACTAGCCAGGGATGAGCAGTTCTTC.

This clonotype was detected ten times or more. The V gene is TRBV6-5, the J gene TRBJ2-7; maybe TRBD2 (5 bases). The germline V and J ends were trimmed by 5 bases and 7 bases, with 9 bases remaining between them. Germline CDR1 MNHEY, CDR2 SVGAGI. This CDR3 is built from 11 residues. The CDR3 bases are TGTGCCAGCAGTACGGGGTGGGAGCAGTACTTC. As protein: CASSTGWEQYF.

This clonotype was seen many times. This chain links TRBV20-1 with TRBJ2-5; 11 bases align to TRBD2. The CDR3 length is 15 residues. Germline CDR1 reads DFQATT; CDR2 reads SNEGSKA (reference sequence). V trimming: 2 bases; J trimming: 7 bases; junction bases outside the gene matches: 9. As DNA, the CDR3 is TGCAGTGCTAGATGGCCTAGCGGGAGGACAGGGACCCAGTACTTC. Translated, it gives CSARWPSGRTGTQYF.

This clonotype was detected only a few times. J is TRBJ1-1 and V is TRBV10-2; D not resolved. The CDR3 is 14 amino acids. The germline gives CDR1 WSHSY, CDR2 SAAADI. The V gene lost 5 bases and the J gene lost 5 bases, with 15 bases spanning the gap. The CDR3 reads CASSREGRGTEAFF. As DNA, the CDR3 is TGCGCCAGCAGTAGGGAAGGGCGTGGAACTGAAGCTTTCTTT.

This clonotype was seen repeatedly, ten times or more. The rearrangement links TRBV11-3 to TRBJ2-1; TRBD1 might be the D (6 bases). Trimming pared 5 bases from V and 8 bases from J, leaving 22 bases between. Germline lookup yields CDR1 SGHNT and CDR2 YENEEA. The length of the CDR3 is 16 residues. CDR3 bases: TGTGCCAGCAGCGGACGGACAGACCCCCGTGGGGATGAGCAGTTCTTC. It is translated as CASSGRTDPRGDEQFF.

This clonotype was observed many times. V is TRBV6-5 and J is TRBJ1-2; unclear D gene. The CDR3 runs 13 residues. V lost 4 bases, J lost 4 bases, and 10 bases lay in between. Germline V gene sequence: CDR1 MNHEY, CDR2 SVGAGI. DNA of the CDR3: TGTGCCAGCAGTTTCACCGATTTCTATGGCTACACCTTC. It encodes CASSFTDFYGYTF.

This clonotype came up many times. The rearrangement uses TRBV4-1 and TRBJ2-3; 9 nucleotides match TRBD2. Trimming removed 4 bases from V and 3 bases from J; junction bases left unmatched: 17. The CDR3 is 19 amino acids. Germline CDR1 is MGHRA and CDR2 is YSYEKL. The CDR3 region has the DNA TGCGCCAGCAGCCTACCGCGAATCCCGCGGGAGGGCCGAACAGATACGCAGTATTTT. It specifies CASSLPRIPREGRTDTQYF.

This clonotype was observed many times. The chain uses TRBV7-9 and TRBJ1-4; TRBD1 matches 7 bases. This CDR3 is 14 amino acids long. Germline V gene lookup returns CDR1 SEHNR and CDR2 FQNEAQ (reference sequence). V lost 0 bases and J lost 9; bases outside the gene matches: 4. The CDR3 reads CASSLAGQVKKLFF. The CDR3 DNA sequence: TGTGCCAGCAGCTTAGCCGGACAGGTGAAAAAACTGTTTTTT.

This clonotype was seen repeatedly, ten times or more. DNA of the CDR3: TGTGCCAGCAGGAGGGACCATAGCAATCAGCCCCAGCATTTT. This translates into CASRRDHSNQPQHF. The chain has TRBV6-1 and TRBJ1-5; D possibly corresponds to TRBD1 (5 bases). Germline V gives CDR1 MNHNS, CDR2 SASEGT. This CDR3 contains 14 residues. Trimming shortened V by 6 bases and J by 0 bases, and 9 bases separated the two germline ends.

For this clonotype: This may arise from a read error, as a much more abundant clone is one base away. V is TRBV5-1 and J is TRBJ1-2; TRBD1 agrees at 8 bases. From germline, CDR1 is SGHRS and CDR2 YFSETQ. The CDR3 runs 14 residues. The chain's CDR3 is CAGSPDRALHGYTF. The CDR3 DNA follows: TGCGCCGGCAGCCCGGACAGGGCTCTCCATGGCTACACCTTC.

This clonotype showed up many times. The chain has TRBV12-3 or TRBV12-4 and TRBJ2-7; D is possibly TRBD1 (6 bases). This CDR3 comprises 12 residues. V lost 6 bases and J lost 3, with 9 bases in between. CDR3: CASRQGFYEQYF. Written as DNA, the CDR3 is TGTGCCAGCAGACAGGGTTTCTACGAGCAGTACTTC.

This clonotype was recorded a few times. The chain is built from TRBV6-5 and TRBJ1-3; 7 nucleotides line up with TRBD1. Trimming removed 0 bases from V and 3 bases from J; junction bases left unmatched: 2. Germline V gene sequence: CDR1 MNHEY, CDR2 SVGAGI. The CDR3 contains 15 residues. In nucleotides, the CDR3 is TGTGCCAGCAGTTACTCACGACAGGGTGGAAACACCATATATTTT. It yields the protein CASSYSRQGGNTIYF.

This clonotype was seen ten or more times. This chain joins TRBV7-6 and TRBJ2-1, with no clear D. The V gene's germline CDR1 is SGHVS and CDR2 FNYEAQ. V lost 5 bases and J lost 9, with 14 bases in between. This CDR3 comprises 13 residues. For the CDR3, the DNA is TGTGCCAGCAGCCCACCCTCGTCTGTTGAGCAGTTCTTC. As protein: CASSPPSSVEQFF.

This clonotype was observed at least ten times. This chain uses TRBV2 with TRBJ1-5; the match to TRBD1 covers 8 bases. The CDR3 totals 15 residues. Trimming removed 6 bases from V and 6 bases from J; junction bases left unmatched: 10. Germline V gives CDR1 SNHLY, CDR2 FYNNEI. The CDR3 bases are TGTGCCAGCAGCGCGGACAGGGCAGACGGTCAGCCCCAGCATTTT. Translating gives CASSADRADGQPQHF. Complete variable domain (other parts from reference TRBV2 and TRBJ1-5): EPEVTQTPSHQVTQMGQEVILRCVPISNHLYFYWYRQILGQKVEFLVSFYNNEISEKSEIFDDQFSVERPDGSNFTLKIRSTKLEDSAMYFCASSADRADGQPQHFGDGTRLSIL.

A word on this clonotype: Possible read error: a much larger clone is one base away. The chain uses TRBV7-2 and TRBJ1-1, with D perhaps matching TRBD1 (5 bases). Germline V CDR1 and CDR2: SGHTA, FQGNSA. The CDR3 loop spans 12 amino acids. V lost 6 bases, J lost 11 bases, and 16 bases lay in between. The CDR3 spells CASRRNMGLAFF. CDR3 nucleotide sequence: TGTGCCAGCAGACGTAACATGGGGCTTGCTTTCTTT.

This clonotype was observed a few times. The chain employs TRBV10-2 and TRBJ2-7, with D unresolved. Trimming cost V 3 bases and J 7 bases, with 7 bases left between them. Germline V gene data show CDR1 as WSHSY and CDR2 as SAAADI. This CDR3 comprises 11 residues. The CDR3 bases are TGCGCCAGCAGTGACTTGGGTGAGCAGTACTTC. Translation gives CASSDLGEQYF.

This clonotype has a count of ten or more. The CDR3 DNA follows: TGTGCCAGCAGTTCCCTGACTAGCGGGAGCGGCGAGCAGTACTTC. Translation: CASSSLTSGSGEQYF. The gene calls are TRBV6-5 and TRBJ2-7; 12 bases are a match to TRBD2. The germline gives CDR1 MNHEY, CDR2 SVGAGI. J was trimmed by 6 bases and V by 4 bases; bases with no gene match: 7. The CDR3 contains 15 residues.

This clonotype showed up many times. Written as DNA, the CDR3 is TGCAGCGTGGCCCGCTCTGGAAACACCATATATTTT. It encodes CSVARSGNTIYF. V gene TRBV29-1 combines with J gene TRBJ1-3; D remains unclear. The length of the CDR3 is 12 residues. CDR1 and CDR2 (germline): SQVTM, ANQGSEA. Trimming pared 6 bases from V and 0 bases from J, leaving 6 bases between.